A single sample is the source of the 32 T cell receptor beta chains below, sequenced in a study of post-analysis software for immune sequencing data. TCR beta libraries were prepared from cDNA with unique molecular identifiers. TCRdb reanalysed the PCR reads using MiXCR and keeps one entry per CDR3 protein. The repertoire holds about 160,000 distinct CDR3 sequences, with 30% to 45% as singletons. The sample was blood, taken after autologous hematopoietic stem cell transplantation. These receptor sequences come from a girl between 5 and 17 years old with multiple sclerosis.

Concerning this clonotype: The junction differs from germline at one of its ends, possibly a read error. CDR3 in DNA: TGTGCTAGCAGCAAGGGACAGGGGTCCAATGGGCAGTACTTC. Amino acid sequence: CASSKGQGSNGQYF. The rearrangement joins TRBV7-7 to TRBJ2-7; 10 positions match TRBD1. The CDR3 is 14 amino acids. Germline V gene sequence: CDR1 SSHAT, CDR2 FNYEAQ (reference sequence).

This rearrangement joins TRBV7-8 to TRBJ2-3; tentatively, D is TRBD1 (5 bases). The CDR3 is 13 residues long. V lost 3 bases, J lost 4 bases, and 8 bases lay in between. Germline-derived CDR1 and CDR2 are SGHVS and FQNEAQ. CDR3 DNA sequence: TGTGCCAGCAGCTTGTACAGGTCAGATACGCAGTATTTT. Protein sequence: CASSLYRSDTQYF.

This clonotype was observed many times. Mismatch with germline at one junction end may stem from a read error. In nucleotides, the CDR3 is TGTGCCAGCAGCGACTCGACCGAAGGAGGCTATGGCTACACCTTC. Amino acid sequence: CASSDSTEGGYGYTF. The chain employs TRBV6-4 and TRBJ1-2; D call uncertain. Germline CDR1 and CDR2: MRHNA and SNTAGT. The CDR3 loop spans 15 amino acids.

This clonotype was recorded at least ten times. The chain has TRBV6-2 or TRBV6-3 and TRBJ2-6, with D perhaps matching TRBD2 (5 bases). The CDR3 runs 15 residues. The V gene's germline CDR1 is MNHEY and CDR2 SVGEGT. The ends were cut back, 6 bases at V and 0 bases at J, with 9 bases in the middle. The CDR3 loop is CASSPRGSGANVLTF. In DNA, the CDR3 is TGTGCCAGCAGCCCCCGGGGCTCTGGGGCCAACGTCCTGACTTTC.

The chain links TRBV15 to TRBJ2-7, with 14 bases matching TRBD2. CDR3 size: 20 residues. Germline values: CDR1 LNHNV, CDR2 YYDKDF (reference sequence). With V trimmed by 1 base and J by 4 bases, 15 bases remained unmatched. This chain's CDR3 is CATSRGGVSGTSGRVYEQYF. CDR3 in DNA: TGTGCCACCAGCAGAGGGGGGGTATCCGGGACTAGCGGGAGAGTTTACGAGCAGTACTTC.

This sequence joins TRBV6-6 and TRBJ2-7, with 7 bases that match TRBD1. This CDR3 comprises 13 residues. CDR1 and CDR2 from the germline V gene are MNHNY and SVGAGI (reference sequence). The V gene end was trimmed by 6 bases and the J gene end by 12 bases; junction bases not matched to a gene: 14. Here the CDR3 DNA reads TGTGCCAGCAGCCCCTCGCCAGGACAGGTTATGTACTTC. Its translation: CASSPSPGQVMYF.

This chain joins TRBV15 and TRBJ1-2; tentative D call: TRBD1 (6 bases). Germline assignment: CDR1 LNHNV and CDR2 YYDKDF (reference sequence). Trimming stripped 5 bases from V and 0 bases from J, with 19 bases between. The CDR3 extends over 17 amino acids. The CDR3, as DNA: TGTGCCACCAGCGGCTCAAGGGGGGCCCAACCTAACTATGGCTACACCTTC. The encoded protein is CATSGSRGAQPNYGYTF.

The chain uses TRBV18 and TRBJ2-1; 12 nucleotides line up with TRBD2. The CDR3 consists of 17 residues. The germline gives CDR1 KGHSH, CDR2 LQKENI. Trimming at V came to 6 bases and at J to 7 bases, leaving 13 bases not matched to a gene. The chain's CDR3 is CASSHGGLAGNPNEQFF. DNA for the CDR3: TGTGCCAGCTCCCACGGGGGACTAGCGGGTAACCCAAATGAGCAGTTCTTC. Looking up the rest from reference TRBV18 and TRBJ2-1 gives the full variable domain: NAGVMQNPRHLVRRRGQEARLRCSPMKGHSHVYWYRQLPEEGLKFMVYLQKENIIDESGMPKERFSAEFPKEGPSILRIQQVVRGDSAAYFCASSHGGLAGNPNEQFFGPGTRLTVL.

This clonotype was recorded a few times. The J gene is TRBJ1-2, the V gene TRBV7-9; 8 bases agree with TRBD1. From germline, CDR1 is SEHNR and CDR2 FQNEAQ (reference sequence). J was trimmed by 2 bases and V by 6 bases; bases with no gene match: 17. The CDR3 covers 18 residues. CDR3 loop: CASSNPGAAGQANYGYTF. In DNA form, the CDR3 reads TGTGCCAGCAGTAACCCGGGAGCGGCGGGACAGGCAAACTATGGCTACACCTTC.

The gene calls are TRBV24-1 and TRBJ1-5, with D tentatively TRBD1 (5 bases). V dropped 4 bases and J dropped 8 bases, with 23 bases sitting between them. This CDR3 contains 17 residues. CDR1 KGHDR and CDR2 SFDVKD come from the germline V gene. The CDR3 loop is CATSDSMTVTPSEPQHF. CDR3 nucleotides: TGTGCCACCAGTGACTCAATGACAGTAACCCCCTCTGAGCCCCAGCATTTT.

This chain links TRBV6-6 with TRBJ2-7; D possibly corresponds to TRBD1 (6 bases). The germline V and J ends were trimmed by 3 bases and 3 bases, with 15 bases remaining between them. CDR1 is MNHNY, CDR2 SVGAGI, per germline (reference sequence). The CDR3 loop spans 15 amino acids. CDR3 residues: CASSYFPGQLYEQYF. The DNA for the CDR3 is TGTGCCAGCAGTTATTTCCCCGGACAGCTCTACGAGCAGTACTTC.

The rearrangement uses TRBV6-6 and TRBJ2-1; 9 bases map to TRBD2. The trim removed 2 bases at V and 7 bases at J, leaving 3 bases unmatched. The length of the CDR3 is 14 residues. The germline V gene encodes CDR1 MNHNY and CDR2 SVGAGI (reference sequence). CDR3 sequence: CASSYGTSWNEQFF. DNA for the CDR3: TGTGCCAGCAGTTACGGGACTAGCTGGAATGAGCAGTTCTTC.

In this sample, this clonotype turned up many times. CDR3 sequence (DNA): TGCAGCGTTGTTAGTCCGTACACCTACGAGCAGTACTTC. The encoded protein is CSVVSPYTYEQYF. The V gene is TRBV29-1, the J gene TRBJ2-7; D is unresolved. CDR3 length: 13 amino acids. V lost 4 bases to trimming and J lost 2 bases, with 12 bases between them. Per the germline V gene, CDR1 is SQVTM and CDR2 is ANQGSEA.

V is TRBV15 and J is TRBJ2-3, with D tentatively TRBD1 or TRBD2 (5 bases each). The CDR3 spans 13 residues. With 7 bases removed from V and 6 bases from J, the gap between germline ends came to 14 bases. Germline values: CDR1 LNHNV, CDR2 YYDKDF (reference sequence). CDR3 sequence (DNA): TGTGCCACCAAAGAGGGGCCTATGGATACGCAGTATTTT. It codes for CATKEGPMDTQYF.

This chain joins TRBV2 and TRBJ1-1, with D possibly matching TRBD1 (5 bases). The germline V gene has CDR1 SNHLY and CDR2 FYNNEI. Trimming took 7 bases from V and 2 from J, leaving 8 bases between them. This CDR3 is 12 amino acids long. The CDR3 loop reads CASKQVNTEAFF. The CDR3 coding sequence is TGTGCCAGCAAACAGGTTAACACTGAAGCTTTCTTT. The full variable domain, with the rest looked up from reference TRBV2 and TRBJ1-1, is EPEVTQTPSHQVTQMGQEVILRCVPISNHLYFYWYRQILGQKVEFLVSFYNNEISEKSEIFDDQFSVERPDGSNFTLKIRSTKLEDSAMYFCASKQVNTEAFFGQGTRLTVV.

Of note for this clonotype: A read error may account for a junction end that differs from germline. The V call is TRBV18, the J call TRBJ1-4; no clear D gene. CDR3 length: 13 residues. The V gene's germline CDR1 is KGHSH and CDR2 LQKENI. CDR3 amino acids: CASSPRPGEILFF. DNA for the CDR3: TGTGCCAGCTCACCCCGACCCGGTGAAATACTGTTTTTT.

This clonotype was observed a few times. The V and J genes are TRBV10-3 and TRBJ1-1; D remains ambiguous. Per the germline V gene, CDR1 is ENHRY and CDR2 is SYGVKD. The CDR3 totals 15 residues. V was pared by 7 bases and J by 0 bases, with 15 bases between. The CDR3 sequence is CAIIRDMGMNTEAFF. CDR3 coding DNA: TGTGCCATCATAAGAGATATGGGGATGAACACTGAAGCTTTCTTT.

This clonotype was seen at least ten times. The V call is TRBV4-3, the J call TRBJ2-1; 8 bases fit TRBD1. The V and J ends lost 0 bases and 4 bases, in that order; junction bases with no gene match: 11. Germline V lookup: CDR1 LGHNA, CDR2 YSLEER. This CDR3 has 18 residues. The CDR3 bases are TGCGCCAGCAGCCAAGAGGGCCCGACAGGGGCGATATACAATGAGCAGTTCTTC. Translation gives CASSQEGPTGAIYNEQFF.

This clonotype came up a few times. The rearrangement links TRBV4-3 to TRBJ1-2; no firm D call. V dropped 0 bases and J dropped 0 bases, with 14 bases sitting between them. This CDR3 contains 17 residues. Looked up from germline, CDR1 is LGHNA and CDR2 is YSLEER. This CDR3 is CASSQDRAGITNYGYTF. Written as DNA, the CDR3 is TGCGCCAGCAGCCAAGATCGGGCGGGGATTACTAACTATGGCTACACCTTC.

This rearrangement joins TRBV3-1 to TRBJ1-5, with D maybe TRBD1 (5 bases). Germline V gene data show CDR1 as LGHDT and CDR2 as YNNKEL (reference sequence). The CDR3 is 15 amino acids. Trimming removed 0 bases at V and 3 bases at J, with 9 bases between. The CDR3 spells CASSQEATDNQPQHF. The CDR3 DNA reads TGTGCCAGCAGCCAAGAAGCGACAGACAATCAGCCCCAGCATTTT.

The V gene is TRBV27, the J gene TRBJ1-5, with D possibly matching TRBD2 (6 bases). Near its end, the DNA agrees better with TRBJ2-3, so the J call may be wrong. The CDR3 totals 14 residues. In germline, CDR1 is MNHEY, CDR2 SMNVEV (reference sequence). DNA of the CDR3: TGTGCCAGCAGTTTATTCGGGGACTCGCGTCCCCAGTATTTT. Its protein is CASSLFGDSRPQYF.

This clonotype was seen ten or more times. The CDR3 loop reads CSTTSGSGVETQYF. CDR3 nucleotides: TGCAGCACCACTAGCGGGAGTGGTGTGGAGACCCAGTACTTC. This chain connects TRBV29-1 to TRBJ2-5, with 11 bases fitting TRBD2. Trimming at V came to 8 bases and at J to 5 bases, leaving 10 bases not matched to a gene. Looked up from germline, CDR1 is SQVTM and CDR2 is ANQGSEA. CDR3 size: 14 residues.

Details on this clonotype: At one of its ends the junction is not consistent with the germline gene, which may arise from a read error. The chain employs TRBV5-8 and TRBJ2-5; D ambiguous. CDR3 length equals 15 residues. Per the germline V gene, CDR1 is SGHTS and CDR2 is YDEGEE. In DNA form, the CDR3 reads TGTGCCAGCAGCTTGGGGCAGCGCGTGCAAGAGACCCAGCACTTC. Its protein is CASSLGQRVQETQHF.

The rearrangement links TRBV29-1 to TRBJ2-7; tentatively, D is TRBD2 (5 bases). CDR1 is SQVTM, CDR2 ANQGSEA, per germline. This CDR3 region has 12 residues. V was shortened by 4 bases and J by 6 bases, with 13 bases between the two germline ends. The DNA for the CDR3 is TGCAGCGTTGCGACCCAGCGGAGCGAGCAGTACTTC. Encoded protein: CSVATQRSEQYF.

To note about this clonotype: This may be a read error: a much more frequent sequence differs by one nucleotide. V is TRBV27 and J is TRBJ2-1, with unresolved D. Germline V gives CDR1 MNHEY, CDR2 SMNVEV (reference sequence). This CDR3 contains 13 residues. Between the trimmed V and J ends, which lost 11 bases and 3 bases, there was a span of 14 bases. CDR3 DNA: TGTGCCTGCACCCGCGGAGTCTACAATGAGCAGTTCTTC. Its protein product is CACTRGVYNEQFF.

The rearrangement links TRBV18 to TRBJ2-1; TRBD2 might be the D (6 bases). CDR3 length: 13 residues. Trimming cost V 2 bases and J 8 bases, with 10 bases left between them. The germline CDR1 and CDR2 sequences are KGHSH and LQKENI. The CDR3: CASSPEPSDEQFF. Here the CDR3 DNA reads TGTGCCAGCTCACCAGAGCCTAGCGATGAGCAGTTCTTC.

CDR3 loop: CSARERSSGSWNEQYF. In DNA form, the CDR3 reads TGCAGTGCTAGAGAAAGGTCTAGCGGGAGTTGGAACGAGCAGTACTTC. The chain recombines TRBV20-1 with TRBJ2-5; 10 positions match TRBD2. The closer fit of TRBJ2-7 to the DNA end suggests the J call may be wrong. This CDR3 contains 16 residues. Germline V gives CDR1 DFQATT, CDR2 SNEGSKA (reference sequence).

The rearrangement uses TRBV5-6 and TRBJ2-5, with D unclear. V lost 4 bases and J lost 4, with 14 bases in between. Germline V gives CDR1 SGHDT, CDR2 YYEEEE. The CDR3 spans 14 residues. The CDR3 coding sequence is TGTGCCAGCAGCGCAACTTTACCGGGAGAGACCCAGTACTTC. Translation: CASSATLPGETQYF.

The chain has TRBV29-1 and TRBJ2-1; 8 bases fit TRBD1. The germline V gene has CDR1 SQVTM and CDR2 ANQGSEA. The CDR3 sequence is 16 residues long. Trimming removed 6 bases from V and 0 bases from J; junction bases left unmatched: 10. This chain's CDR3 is CSVSGTGKGSYNEQFF. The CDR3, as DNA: TGCAGCGTCTCCGGGACAGGAAAGGGCTCCTACAATGAGCAGTTCTTC.

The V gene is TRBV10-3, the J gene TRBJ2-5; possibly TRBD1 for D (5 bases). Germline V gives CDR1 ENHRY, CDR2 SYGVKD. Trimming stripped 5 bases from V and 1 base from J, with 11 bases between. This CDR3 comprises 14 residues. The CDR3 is CAISKGVGQETQYF. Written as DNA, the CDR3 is TGTGCCATCAGTAAAGGGGTTGGCCAAGAGACCCAGTACTTC.

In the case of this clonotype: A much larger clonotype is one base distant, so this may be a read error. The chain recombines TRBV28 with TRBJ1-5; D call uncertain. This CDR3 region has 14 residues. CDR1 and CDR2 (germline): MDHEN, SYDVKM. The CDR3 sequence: CAGSLGQFNQPQHF. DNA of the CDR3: TGTGCCGGCAGTTTAGGGCAATTCAATCAGCCCCAGCATTTT.

CDR3 nucleotide sequence: TGCGCCAGCAGCTTGCGGACAGGGGACGATGGCTACACCTTC. Translated: CASSLRTGDDGYTF. The V call is TRBV5-1, the J call TRBJ1-2; TRBD1 aligns across 9 bases. The ends lost 1 base at V and 6 bases at J; junction bases unmatched: 4. Germline values: CDR1 SGHRS, CDR2 YFSETQ. This CDR3 region has 14 residues.